The T cell receptor (beta chain) under discussion was sequenced for a study of blood T cell repertoires in COVID-19. The overall study: There were acute and convalescent COVID-19 samples, and they came from the United States, Italy and Spain. Sources were T cells, B-cell-depleted T cells, or PBMCs; the material itself was cDNA or gDNA.

Study processing details: Reference gene primer amplification in the assay estimated nucleated cell counts. Some clones are missing from TCRdb's copy, which holds only in-frame ones; the method was immunoSEQ multiplex PCR. That table supplies the V and J calls and clone size; D and trimming were determined from the DNA. The data show fewer than 75,000 clones, with roughly 84% seen just once and 3.9% held by the top ten. V lost 5 bases and J 4 bases, leaving 8 bases between the germline ends. Germline V gene lookup returns CDR1 LNHNV and CDR2 YYDKDF (reference sequence). The CDR3 consists of 13 residues.

Sample: peripheral blood. V gene TRBV15 combines with J gene TRBJ1-4; a weak D match, TRBD1 (5 bases). The receptor was isolated from an older man with acute or convalescent COVID-19. The CDR3 sequence: CATSRGGNEKLFF. The CDR3 DNA follows: TGTGCCACCAGCCGGGGGGGTAATGAAAAACTGTTTTTT.